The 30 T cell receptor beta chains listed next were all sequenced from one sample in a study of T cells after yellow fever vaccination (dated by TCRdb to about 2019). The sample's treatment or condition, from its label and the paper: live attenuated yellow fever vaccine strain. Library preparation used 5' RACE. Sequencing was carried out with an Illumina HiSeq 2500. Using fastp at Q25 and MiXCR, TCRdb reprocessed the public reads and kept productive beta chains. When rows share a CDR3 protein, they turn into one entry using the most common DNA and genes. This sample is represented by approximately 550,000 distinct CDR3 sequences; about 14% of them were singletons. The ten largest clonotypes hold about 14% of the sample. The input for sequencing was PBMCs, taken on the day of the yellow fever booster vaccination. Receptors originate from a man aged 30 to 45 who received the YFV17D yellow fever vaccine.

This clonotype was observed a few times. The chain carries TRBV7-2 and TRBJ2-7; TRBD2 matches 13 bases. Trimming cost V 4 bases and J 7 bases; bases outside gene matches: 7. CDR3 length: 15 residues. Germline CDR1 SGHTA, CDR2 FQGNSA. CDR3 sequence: CASSSQLAGGGEQYF. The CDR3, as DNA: TGTGCCAGCAGCTCTCAACTAGCGGGAGGGGGGGAGCAGTACTTC.

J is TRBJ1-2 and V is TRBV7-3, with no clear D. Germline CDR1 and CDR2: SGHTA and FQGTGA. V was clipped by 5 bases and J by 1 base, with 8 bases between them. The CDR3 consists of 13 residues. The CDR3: CASSGPHNYGYTF. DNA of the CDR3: TGTGCCAGCAGCGGGCCCCATAACTATGGCTACACCTTC.

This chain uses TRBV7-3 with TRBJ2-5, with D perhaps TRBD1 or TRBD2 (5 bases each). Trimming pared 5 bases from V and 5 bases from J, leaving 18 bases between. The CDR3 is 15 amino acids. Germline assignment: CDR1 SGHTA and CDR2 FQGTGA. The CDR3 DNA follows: TGTGCCAGCAGCCTGCTGGGGGAGCCTAGGGAGACCCAGTACTTC. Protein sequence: CASSLLGEPRETQYF.

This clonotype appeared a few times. The CDR3 bases are TGTGCCAGCAGCTTTATGCGAGGGAGCACAGATACGCAGTATTTT. This codes for CASSFMRGSTDTQYF. The rearrangement joins TRBV13 to TRBJ2-3; possible D gene TRBD2, 5 bases. Germline assignment: CDR1 PRHDT and CDR2 FYEKMQ (reference sequence). The CDR3 consists of 15 residues. Trimming stripped 3 bases from V and 0 bases from J, with 10 bases between.

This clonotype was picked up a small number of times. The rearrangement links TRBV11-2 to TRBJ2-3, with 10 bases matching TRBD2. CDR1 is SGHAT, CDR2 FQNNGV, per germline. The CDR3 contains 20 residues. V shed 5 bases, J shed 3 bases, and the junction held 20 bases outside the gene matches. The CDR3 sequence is CASSKRASGSLYKVTDTQYF. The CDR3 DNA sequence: TGTGCCAGCAGCAAACGGGCTAGCGGGAGCCTATATAAGGTGACAGATACGCAGTATTTT.

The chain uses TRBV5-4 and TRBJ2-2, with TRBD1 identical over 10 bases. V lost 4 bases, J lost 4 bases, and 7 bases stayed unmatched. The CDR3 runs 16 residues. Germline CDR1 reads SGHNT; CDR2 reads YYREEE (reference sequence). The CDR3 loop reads CASSPGQGVRTGELFF. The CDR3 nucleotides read TGTGCCAGCAGCCCCGGACAGGGGGTTCGCACCGGGGAGCTGTTTTTT.

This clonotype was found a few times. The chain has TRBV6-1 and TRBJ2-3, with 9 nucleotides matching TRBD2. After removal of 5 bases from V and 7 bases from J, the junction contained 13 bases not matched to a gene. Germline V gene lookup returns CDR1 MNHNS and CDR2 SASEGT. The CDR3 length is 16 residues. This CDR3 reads CASSPRLAVSENTQYF. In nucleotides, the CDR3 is TGTGCCAGCAGTCCCCGACTAGCGGTGTCCGAGAATACGCAGTATTTT.

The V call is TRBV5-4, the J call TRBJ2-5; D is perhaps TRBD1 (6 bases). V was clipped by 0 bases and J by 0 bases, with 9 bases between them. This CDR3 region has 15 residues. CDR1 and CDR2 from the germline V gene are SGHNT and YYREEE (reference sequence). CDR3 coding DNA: TGTGCCAGCAGCTTGGTCGGACAGAACCAAGAGACCCAGTACTTC. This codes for CASSLVGQNQETQYF.

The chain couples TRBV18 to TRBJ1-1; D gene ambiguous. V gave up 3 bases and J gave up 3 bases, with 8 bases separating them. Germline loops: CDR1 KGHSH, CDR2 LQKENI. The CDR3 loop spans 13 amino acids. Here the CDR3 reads CASSPTLDTEAFF. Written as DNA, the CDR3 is TGTGCCAGCTCACCTACCTTGGACACTGAAGCTTTCTTT.

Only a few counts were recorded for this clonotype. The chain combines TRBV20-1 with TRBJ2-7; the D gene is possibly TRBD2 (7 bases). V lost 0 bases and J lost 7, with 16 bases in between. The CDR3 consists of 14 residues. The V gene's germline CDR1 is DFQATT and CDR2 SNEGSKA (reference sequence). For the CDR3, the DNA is TGCAGTGCTAGAGAGGGCGCGGGGGCGCGTGAGCAGTACTTC. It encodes CSAREGAGAREQYF.

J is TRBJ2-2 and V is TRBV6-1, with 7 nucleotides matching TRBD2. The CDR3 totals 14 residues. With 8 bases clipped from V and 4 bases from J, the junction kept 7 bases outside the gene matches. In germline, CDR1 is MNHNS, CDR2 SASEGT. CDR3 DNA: TGTGCCAGCGCGGACCGCGGGGGCACCGGGGAGCTGTTTTTT. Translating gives CASADRGGTGELFF.

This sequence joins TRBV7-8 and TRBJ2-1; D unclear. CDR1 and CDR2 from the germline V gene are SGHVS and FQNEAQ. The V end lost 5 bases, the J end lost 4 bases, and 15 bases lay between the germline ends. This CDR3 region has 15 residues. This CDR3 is CASSRLYYTYNEQFF. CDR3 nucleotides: TGTGCCAGCAGCCGCCTTTACTACACTTACAATGAGCAGTTCTTC.

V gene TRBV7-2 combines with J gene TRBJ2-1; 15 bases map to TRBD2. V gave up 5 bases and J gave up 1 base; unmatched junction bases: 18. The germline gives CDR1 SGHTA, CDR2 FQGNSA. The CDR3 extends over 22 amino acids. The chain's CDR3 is CASSVGTGGTSGRISSYNEQFF. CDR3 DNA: TGTGCCAGCAGCGTAGGGACAGGGGGGACTAGCGGGAGGATCTCGTCCTACAATGAGCAGTTCTTC.

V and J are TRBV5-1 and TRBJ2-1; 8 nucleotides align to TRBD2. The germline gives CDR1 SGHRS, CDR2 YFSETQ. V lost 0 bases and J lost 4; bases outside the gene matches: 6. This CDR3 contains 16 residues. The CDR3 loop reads CASSLVTGGGYNEQFF. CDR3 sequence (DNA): TGCGCCAGCAGCTTGGTTACGGGAGGGGGATACAATGAGCAGTTCTTC.

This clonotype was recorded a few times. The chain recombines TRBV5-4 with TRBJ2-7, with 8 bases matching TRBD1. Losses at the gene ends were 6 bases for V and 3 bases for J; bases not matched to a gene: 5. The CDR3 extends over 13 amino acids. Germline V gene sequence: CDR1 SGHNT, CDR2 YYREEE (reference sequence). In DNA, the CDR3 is TGTGCCAGCAAGGTACAGGGGGGCTACGAGCAGTACTTC. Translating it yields CASKVQGGYEQYF. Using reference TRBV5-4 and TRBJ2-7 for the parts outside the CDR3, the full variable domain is ETGVTQSPTHLIKTRGQQVTLRCSSQSGHNTVSWYQQALGQGPQFIFQYYREEENGRGNFPPRFSGLQFPNYSSELNVNALELDDSALYLCASKVQGGYEQYFGPGTRLTVT.

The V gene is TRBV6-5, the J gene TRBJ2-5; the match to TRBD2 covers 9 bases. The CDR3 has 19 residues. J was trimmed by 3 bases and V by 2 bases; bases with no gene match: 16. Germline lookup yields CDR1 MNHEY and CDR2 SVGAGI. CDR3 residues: CASSYTTQGLAGGKETQYF. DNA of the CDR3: TGTGCCAGCAGTTACACTACCCAGGGACTGGCGGGAGGGAAAGAGACCCAGTACTTC.

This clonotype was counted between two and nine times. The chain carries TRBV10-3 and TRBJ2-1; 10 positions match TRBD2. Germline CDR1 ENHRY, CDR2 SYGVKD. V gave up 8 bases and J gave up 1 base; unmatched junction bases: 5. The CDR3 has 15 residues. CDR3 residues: CAIQREGGSYNEQFF. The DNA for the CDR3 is TGTGCCATCCAGCGGGAGGGAGGGTCCTACAATGAGCAGTTCTTC.

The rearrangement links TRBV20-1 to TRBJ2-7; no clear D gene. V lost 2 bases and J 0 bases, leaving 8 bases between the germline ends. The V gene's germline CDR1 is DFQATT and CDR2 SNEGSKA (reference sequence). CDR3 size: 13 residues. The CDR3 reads CSARIQNSYEQYF. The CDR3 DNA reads TGCAGTGCTAGAATTCAGAACTCCTACGAGCAGTACTTC.

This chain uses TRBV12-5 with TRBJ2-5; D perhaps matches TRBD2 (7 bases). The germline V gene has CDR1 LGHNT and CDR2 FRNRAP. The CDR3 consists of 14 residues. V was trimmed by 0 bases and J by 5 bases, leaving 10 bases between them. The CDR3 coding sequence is TGTGCTAGTGGTTTGGTAGGGGGGGGTGAGACCCAGTACTTC. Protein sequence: CASGLVGGGETQYF.

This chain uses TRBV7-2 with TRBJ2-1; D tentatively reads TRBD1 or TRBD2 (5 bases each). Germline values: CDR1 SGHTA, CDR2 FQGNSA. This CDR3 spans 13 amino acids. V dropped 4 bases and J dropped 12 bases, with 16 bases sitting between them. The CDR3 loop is CASSWEGSGTQFF. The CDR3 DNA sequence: TGTGCCAGCAGCTGGGAAGGCTCCGGGACGCAGTTCTTC.

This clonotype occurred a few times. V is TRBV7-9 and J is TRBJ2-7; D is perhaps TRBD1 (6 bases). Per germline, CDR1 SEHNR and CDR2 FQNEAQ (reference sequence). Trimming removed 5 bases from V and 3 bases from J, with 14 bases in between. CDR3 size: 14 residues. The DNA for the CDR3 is TGTGCCAGCAGCGAGCCAGGACAGATCTACGAGCAGTACTTC. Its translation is CASSEPGQIYEQYF.

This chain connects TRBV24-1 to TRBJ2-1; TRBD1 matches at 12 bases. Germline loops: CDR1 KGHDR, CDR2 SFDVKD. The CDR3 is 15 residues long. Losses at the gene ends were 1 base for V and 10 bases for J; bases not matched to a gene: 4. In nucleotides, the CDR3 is TGTGCCACCAGTGATTTCGGGACAGGGGGCGCGGAGCAGTTCTTC. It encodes CATSDFGTGGAEQFF.

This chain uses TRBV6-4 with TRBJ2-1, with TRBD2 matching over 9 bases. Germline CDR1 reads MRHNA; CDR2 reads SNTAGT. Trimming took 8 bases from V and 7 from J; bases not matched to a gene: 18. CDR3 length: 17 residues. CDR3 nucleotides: TGTGCCAGCCCGGGGCTAGCGGGACCCAAAAACCGAAATGAGCAGTTCTTC. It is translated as CASPGLAGPKNRNEQFF.

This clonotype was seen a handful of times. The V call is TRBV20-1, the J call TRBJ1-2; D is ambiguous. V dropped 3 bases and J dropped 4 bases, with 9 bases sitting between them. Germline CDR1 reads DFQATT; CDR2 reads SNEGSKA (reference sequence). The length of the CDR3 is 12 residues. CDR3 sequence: CSASSAIYGYTF. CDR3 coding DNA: TGCAGTGCTAGTTCGGCCATCTATGGCTACACCTTC.

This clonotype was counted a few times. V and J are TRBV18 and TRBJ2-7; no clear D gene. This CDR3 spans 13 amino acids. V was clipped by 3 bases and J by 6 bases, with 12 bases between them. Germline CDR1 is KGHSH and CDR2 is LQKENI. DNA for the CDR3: TGTGCCAGCTCACCTCTCGGGCTCTCCGAGCAGTACTTC. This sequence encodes CASSPLGLSEQYF.

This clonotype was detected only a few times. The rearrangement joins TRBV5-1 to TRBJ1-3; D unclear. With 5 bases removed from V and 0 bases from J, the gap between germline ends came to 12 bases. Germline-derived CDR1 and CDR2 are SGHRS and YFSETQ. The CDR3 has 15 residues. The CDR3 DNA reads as TGCGCCAGCAGACCAAGGGAGAGCTCTGGAAACACCATATATTTT. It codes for CASRPRESSGNTIYF.

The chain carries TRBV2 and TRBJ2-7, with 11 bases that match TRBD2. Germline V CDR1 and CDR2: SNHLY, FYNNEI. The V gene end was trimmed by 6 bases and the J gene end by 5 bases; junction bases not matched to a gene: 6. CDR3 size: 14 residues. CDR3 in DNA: TGTGCCAGCAGCGCACTAGCGGGAGCCGACGAGCAGTACTTC. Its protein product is CASSALAGADEQYF.

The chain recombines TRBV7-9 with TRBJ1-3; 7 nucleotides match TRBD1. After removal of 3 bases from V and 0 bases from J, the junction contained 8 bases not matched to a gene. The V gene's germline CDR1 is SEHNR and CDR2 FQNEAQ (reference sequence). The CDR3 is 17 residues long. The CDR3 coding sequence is TGTGCCAGCAGCTTCGGGGACAGAACTTACTCTGGAAACACCATATATTTT. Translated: CASSFGDRTYSGNTIYF. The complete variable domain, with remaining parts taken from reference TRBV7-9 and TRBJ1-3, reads DTGVSQNPRHKITKRGQNVTFRCDPISEHNRLYWYRQTLGQGPEFLTYFQNEAQLEKSRLLSDRFSAERPKGSFSTLEIQRTEQGDSAMYLCASSFGDRTYSGNTIYFGEGSWLTVV.

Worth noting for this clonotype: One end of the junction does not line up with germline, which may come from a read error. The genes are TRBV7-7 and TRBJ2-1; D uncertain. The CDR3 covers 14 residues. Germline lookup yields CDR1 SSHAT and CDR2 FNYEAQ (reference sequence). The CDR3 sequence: CASSLSPLGNEQFF. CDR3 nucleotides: TGTGCTAGCAGCTTAAGCCCCCTGGGCAATGAGCAGTTCTTC.

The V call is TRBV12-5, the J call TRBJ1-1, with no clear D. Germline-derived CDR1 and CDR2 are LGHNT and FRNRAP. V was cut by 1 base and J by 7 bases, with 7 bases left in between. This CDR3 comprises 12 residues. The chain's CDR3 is CASGLEAGEAFF. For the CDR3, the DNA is TGTGCTAGTGGTTTGGAGGCGGGTGAAGCTTTCTTT.